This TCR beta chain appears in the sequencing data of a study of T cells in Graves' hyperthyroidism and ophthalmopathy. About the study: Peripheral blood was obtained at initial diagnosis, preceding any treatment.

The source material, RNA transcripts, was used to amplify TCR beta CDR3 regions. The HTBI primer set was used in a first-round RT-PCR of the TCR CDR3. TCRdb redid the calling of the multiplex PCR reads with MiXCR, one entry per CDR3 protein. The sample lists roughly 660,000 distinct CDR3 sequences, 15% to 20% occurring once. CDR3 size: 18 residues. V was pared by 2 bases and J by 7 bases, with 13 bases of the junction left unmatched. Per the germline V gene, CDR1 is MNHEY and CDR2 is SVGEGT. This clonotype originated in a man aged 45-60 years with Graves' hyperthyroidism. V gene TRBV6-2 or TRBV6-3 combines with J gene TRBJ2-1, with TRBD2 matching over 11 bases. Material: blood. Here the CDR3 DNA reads TGTGCCAGCAGTTACCGAGGGACTAGCGGAAAAAAGGGTAATGAGCAGTTCTTC. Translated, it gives CASSYRGTSGKKGNEQFF.